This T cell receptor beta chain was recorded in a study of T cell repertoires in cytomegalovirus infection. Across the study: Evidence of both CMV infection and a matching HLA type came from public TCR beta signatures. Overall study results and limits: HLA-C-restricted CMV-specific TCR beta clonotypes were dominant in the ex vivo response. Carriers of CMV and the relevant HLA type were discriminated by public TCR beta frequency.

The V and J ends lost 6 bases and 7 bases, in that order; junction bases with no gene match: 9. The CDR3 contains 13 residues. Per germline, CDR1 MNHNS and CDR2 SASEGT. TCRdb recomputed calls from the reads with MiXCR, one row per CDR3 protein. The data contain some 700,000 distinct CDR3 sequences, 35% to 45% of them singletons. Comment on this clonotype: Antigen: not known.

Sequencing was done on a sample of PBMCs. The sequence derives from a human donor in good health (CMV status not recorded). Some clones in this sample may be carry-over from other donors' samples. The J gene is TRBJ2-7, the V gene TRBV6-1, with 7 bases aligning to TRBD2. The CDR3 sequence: CASRTRGEREQYF. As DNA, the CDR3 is TGTGCCAGCAGAACCCGGGGGGAAAGAGAGCAGTACTTC.